The 31 T cell receptor beta chains below all came from one sample that was sequenced in a study of cytomegalovirus exposure and HLA in healthy donors. PCR employed 60 Vbeta and 13 Jbeta primers. This table comes from immunoSEQ multiplex PCR, and its TCRdb copy is limited to in-frame clones, with some not included. The sample records 310,000 or so clones, about 90% being singletons. The specimen sequenced was PBMCs. Every receptor here comes from a young woman in good health and CMV-seronegative.

Regarding this clone: Sequence at one end of the junction differs from germline and may be a read error. The sample has other DNA sequences that encode this CDR3 too. This chain uses TRBV7-2 with TRBJ1-2, with 7 positions matching TRBD1. Germline V gene sequence: CDR1 SGHTA, CDR2 FQGNSA. The CDR3 covers 15 residues. The CDR3 protein is CASSRQGKANYGYTF. The CDR3 bases are TGCGCCAGCAGCCGACAGGGTAAAGCTAACTATGGCTACACCTTC.

The chain joins TRBV5-4 to TRBJ2-5; TRBD2 matches at 12 bases. This CDR3 has 17 residues. Germline assignment: CDR1 SGHNT and CDR2 YYREEE (reference sequence). The V gene end was trimmed by 4 bases and the J gene end by 5 bases; junction bases not matched to a gene: 12. Here the CDR3 reads CASSLTSGGLGGETQYF. DNA of the CDR3: TGTGCCAGCAGCCTGACTAGCGGGGGCCTCGGGGGGGAGACCCAGTACTTC.

The CDR3, as DNA: TGCGCCAGCAGCTTGACTACTCATGAGCAGTTCTTC. Amino acids: CASSLTTHEQFF. The V gene is TRBV5-1, the J gene TRBJ2-1, with D unresolved. V dropped 1 base and J dropped 8 bases, with 7 bases sitting between them. Looked up from germline, CDR1 is SGHRS and CDR2 is YFSETQ. The length of the CDR3 is 12 residues.

This clone has a single count. The J gene is TRBJ2-5, the V gene TRBV19; D possibly corresponds to TRBD1 (6 bases). CDR1 is LNHDA, CDR2 SQIVND, per germline (reference sequence). V dropped 5 bases and J dropped 1 base, with 8 bases sitting between them. The CDR3 has 13 amino acids. The CDR3 loop reads CASSDRPQETQYF. CDR3 nucleotide sequence: TGTGCCAGTAGTGACAGGCCCCAAGAGACCCAGTACTTC.

The chain combines TRBV4-1 with TRBJ2-5, with 12 bases matching TRBD1. The CDR3 is 16 residues long. Germline V lookup: CDR1 MGHRA, CDR2 YSYEKL. The J segment lost 11 bases and the V segment lost 2 bases, leaving 12 bases of the junction unmatched. The CDR3 spells CASSQPMGQGAGEQYF. CDR3 bases: TGCGCCAGCAGCCAACCTATGGGACAGGGGGCGGGTGAGCAGTACTTC.

The chain recombines TRBV6-6 with TRBJ2-7; 8 positions agree with TRBD2. V shed 2 bases and J 1 base; nucleotides not matched to a gene: 4. The CDR3 loop spans 15 amino acids. Germline values: CDR1 MNHNY, CDR2 SVGAGI (reference sequence). This chain's CDR3 is CASSYAERGSYEQYF. CDR3 in DNA: TGTGCCAGCAGTTACGCAGAGCGGGGGTCCTACGAGCAGTACTTC.

The chain combines TRBV29-1 with TRBJ2-1; TRBD1 matches at 8 bases. J lost 9 bases, V lost 5 bases, and 6 bases had no gene match. Germline CDR1 is SQVTM and CDR2 is ANQGSEA. This CDR3 has 12 residues. The CDR3 nucleotides read TGCAGCGTTTGGGACAGGTTAAGTGAGCAGTTCTTC. As protein: CSVWDRLSEQFF.

Comment on this clone: The junction does not match germline at one end; this may be a read error. The chain joins TRBV7-9 to TRBJ2-7; 8 nucleotides align to TRBD2. The CDR3 runs 16 residues. Looked up from germline, CDR1 is SEHNR and CDR2 is FQNEAQ (reference sequence). The CDR3 loop reads CSSSLPGVAGFYEQYF. In DNA, the CDR3 is TGTTCCAGCAGCTTACCCGGGGTAGCGGGGTTCTACGAGCAGTACTTC.

The chain is built from TRBV7-6 and TRBJ1-5; 7 nucleotides match TRBD1. The V gene's germline CDR1 is SGHVS and CDR2 FNYEAQ. V lost 5 bases to trimming and J lost 5 bases; unmatched junction nucleotides: 6. This CDR3 has 14 residues. In DNA, the CDR3 is TGTGCCAGCAGCCGAAACACAGGGGATCAGCCCCAGCATTTT. Protein sequence: CASSRNTGDQPQHF.

This chain joins TRBV18 and TRBJ1-2; D is perhaps TRBD1 (5 bases). CDR3 size: 14 residues. Trimming took 2 bases from V and 8 from J, leaving 15 bases between them. CDR1 KGHSH and CDR2 LQKENI come from the germline V gene. The DNA of the CDR3 is TGTGCCAGCTCACCAAACAGACAGCTGTGGGGCTACACCTTC. Protein product: CASSPNRQLWGYTF.

The rearrangement uses TRBV6-6 and TRBJ1-4; D may be TRBD1 (5 bases). Trimming pared 8 bases from V and 4 bases from J, leaving 11 bases between. The CDR3 has 13 residues. Germline-derived CDR1 and CDR2 are MNHNY and SVGAGI (reference sequence). The CDR3 loop reads CASLTTDNEKLFF. CDR3 DNA: TGTGCCAGCCTAACGACAGATAATGAAAAACTGTTTTTT.

The chain carries TRBV2 and TRBJ1-2; 7 nucleotides agree with TRBD1. Germline-derived CDR1 and CDR2 are SNHLY and FYNNEI. This CDR3 contains 14 residues. V shed 6 bases and J 3 bases; nucleotides not matched to a gene: 7. The CDR3, as DNA: TGTGCCAGCAGCTTGGGACAGTCCCACTATGGCTACACCTTC. Encoded protein: CASSLGQSHYGYTF. Full variable domain (outside the CDR3, taken from reference TRBV2 and TRBJ1-2): EPEVTQTPSHQVTQMGQEVILRCVPISNHLYFYWYRQILGQKVEFLVSFYNNEISEKSEIFDDQFSVERPDGSNFTLKIRSTKLEDSAMYFCASSLGQSHYGYTFGSGTRLTVV.

J is TRBJ2-1 and V is TRBV5-4, with 14 nucleotides matching TRBD2. This CDR3 is 15 amino acids long. Trimming took 4 bases from V and 7 from J; bases not matched to a gene: 4. Looked up from germline, CDR1 is SGHNT and CDR2 is YYREEE (reference sequence). This chain's CDR3 is CASSPGTSGGNEQFF. The CDR3 nucleotides read TGTGCCAGCAGCCCAGGGACTAGCGGGGGAAATGAGCAGTTCTTC. Using reference TRBV5-4 and TRBJ2-1 for the parts outside the CDR3, the full variable domain is ETGVTQSPTHLIKTRGQQVTLRCSSQSGHNTVSWYQQALGQGPQFIFQYYREEENGRGNFPPRFSGLQFPNYSSELNVNALELDDSALYLCASSPGTSGGNEQFFGPGTRLTVL.

The chain combines TRBV6-5 with TRBJ2-5; 7 bases fit TRBD1. Looked up from germline, CDR1 is MNHEY and CDR2 is SVGAGI. With 10 bases clipped from V and 0 bases from J, the junction kept 2 bases outside the gene matches. The CDR3 covers 12 residues. The CDR3 sequence: CATQGYQETQYF. The CDR3 region has the DNA TGTGCCACACAGGGGTACCAAGAGACCCAGTACTTC.

About this clone: At one boundary the junction diverges from the germline segment, which might be a read error. CDR3 nucleotide sequence: TGTGCTAGCAGCCTATCCCCGGGGGACCAAGAGACCCAGTACTTC. It encodes CASSLSPGDQETQYF. This chain joins TRBV7-7 and TRBJ2-5, with a weak D call TRBD2 (6 bases). The CDR3 is made up of 15 amino acids. Germline CDR1 and CDR2: SSHAT and FNYEAQ (reference sequence).

The chain is built from TRBV28 and TRBJ1-1; 10 bases agree with TRBD1. The CDR3 contains 17 residues. Germline V gene lookup returns CDR1 MDHEN and CDR2 SYDVKM. The V gene end was trimmed by 4 bases and the J gene end by 4 bases; junction bases not matched to a gene: 12. The CDR3 sequence: CASSSSLRQGALTEAFF. The CDR3 DNA reads TGTGCCAGCAGTTCTTCTCTGCGACAGGGGGCCCTCACTGAAGCTTTCTTT.

This clone has more than one count but fewer than ten. CDR3 in amino acids: CSVLGRGTGFHEQYF. As DNA, the CDR3 is TGCAGCGTGCTTGGCCGGGGGACAGGGTTCCACGAGCAGTACTTC. The V call is TRBV29-1, the J call TRBJ2-7, with 9 bases aligning to TRBD1. The CDR3 totals 15 residues. Trimming at V came to 6 bases and at J to 5 bases, leaving 14 bases not matched to a gene. Germline V gene sequence: CDR1 SQVTM, CDR2 ANQGSEA.

The chain couples TRBV27 to TRBJ1-1; 7 bases are shared with TRBD1. The CDR3 spans 15 residues. Germline CDR1 MNHEY, CDR2 SMNVEV (reference sequence). The ends lost 0 bases at V and 6 bases at J; junction bases unmatched: 7. CDR3 DNA: TGTGCCAGCAGTTTATCTGGAGGGGGCGCCTCTGAAGCTTTCTTT. Translating it yields CASSLSGGGASEAFF.

The V gene is TRBV11-2, the J gene TRBJ1-1; D possibly corresponds to TRBD1 (6 bases). Germline loops: CDR1 SGHAT, CDR2 FQNNGV. Trimming cost V 3 bases and J 6 bases, with 26 bases left between them. The CDR3 is 18 amino acids. In nucleotides, the CDR3 is TGTGCCAGCAGCTTCCCTGATGGACAGTATTCGGCCAATTCTGAAGCTTTCTTT. Translated, it gives CASSFPDGQYSANSEAFF.

The chain links TRBV28 to TRBJ2-5; D may be TRBD2 (6 bases). The CDR3 covers 14 residues. V shed 6 bases and J shed 0 bases, with 11 bases lying between them. Germline values: CDR1 MDHEN, CDR2 SYDVKM. The DNA of the CDR3 is TGTGCCAGCAGCCCCCGGGACTACCAAGAGACCCAGTACTTC. Protein sequence: CASSPRDYQETQYF.

V gene TRBV5-5 combines with J gene TRBJ1-3; D is unresolved. The CDR3 contains 18 residues. Germline CDR1 is SGHKS and CDR2 is YYEKEE (reference sequence). The V gene lost 4 bases and the J gene lost 0 bases, with 20 bases spanning the gap. Here the CDR3 reads CASSLYPTLPSSGNTIYF. As DNA, the CDR3 is TGTGCCAGCAGCCTATACCCGACTCTCCCAAGCTCTGGAAACACCATATATTTT.

The chain recombines TRBV5-4 with TRBJ1-2, with a weak D call TRBD1 (6 bases). Trimming stripped 4 bases from V and 4 bases from J, with 14 bases between. Germline V lookup: CDR1 SGHNT, CDR2 YYREEE (reference sequence). The CDR3 contains 14 residues. CDR3 nucleotides: TGTGCCAGCAGCGCCTTGACAGGAGCCTATGGCTACACCTTC. As protein: CASSALTGAYGYTF.

The CDR3 here is CASSLAGGPDTQYF. The CDR3 DNA reads as TGTGCCAGTTCCCTAGCGGGGGGCCCCGATACGCAGTATTTT. The V and J genes are TRBV19 and TRBJ2-3; 11 bases line up with TRBD2. Germline V gene lookup returns CDR1 LNHDA and CDR2 SQIVND (reference sequence). CDR3 length: 14 amino acids. V gave up 8 bases and J gave up 6 bases; unmatched junction bases: 7.

CDR3 coding DNA: TGTGCCAGCAGCTTACCCCGACAGGGGGCTTACGAGCAGTACTTC. It yields the protein CASSLPRQGAYEQYF. The chain combines TRBV5-6 with TRBJ2-7, with 10 nucleotides matching TRBD1. There are 15 residues in the CDR3. V was pared by 2 bases and J by 4 bases, with 6 bases of the junction left unmatched. Germline-derived CDR1 and CDR2 are SGHDT and YYEEEE.

The chain recombines TRBV19 with TRBJ2-7; TRBD1 is a possible D gene (5 bases). Between the trimmed V and J ends, which lost 3 bases and 0 bases, there was a span of 9 bases. The germline V gene has CDR1 LNHDA and CDR2 SQIVND (reference sequence). CDR3 length: 14 amino acids. CDR3 sequence: CASSMGLNSYEQYF. The CDR3 coding sequence is TGTGCCAGTAGTATGGGGCTGAACTCCTACGAGCAGTACTTC.

The rearrangement uses TRBV5-1 and TRBJ2-3; 8 positions agree with TRBD2. Germline V lookup: CDR1 SGHRS, CDR2 YFSETQ. V lost 9 bases to trimming and J lost 5 bases; unmatched junction nucleotides: 14. The CDR3 consists of 15 residues. Here the CDR3 reads CATSRRGANIDTQYF. The CDR3 coding sequence is TGCGCCACCTCGAGGCGGGGGGCCAATATAGATACGCAGTATTTT.

The chain combines TRBV20-1 with TRBJ1-1, with D unclear. Germline-derived CDR1 and CDR2 are DFQATT and SNEGSKA (reference sequence). The V gene lost 7 bases and the J gene lost 4 bases, with 10 bases spanning the gap. This CDR3 spans 11 amino acids. The CDR3 sequence is CSGRGSTEAFF. The CDR3 DNA reads as TGCAGTGGGCGGGGAAGCACTGAAGCTTTCTTT.

The V and J genes are TRBV5-6 and TRBJ2-6, with D perhaps TRBD1 (6 bases). V lost 4 bases to trimming and J lost 3 bases, with 17 bases between them. The CDR3 spans 17 residues. Germline lookup yields CDR1 SGHDT and CDR2 YYEEEE. CDR3 DNA sequence: TGTGCCAGCAGCCCCGGGACATCCTTGTTTGGGGCCAACGTCCTGACTTTC. This gives the protein CASSPGTSLFGANVLTF.

The chain uses TRBV7-2 and TRBJ1-1; a weak D match, TRBD1 (5 bases). Trimming pared 2 bases from V and 1 base from J, leaving 5 bases between. Germline V gene data show CDR1 as SGHTA and CDR2 as FQGNSA. This CDR3 has 13 residues. The CDR3 DNA sequence: TGTGCCAGCAGCTTACAGGGGAACACTGAAGCTTTCTTT. The encoded protein is CASSLQGNTEAFF.

CDR3 nucleotide sequence: TGTGCCAGCAGCTATTTAGGGGGCACAGATGGCTACACCTTC. It specifies CASSYLGGTDGYTF. J is TRBJ1-2 and V is TRBV11-2; 7 bases align to TRBD1. The CDR3 sequence is 14 residues long. V shed 4 bases and J 6 bases; nucleotides not matched to a gene: 8. Germline CDR1 reads SGHAT; CDR2 reads FQNNGV.

This clone has a single count. The chain combines TRBV6-5 with TRBJ1-3; the D is unclear. Trimming shortened V by 6 bases and J by 0 bases, and 12 bases separated the two germline ends. This CDR3 comprises 15 residues. Germline loops: CDR1 MNHEY, CDR2 SVGAGI. CDR3 sequence (DNA): TGTGCCAGCAGCAAAACATGGAGCTCTGGAAACACCATATATTTT. The encoded protein is CASSKTWSSGNTIYF.